This passage covers 32 T cell receptor beta chains from one sample sequenced in a study of blood T cell repertoires in COVID-19. Assay used: immunoSEQ multiplex PCR; TCRdb lists only in-frame clones, some missing. Here the sample spans nearly 300,000 clones, about nine tenths being singletons. The sequencing sample was made of PBMCs or T cells enriched from blood (not recorded which). These receptor sequences come from a woman aged 45-59 years who had been exposed to COVID-19.

The V and J genes are TRBV5-5 and TRBJ1-2; 7 nucleotides match TRBD1. The V gene end was trimmed by 3 bases and the J gene end by 1 base; junction bases not matched to a gene: 6. The CDR3 has 15 amino acids. Germline CDR1 and CDR2: SGHKS and YYEKEE (reference sequence). The CDR3 sequence: CASSSARDSNYGYTF. For the CDR3, the DNA is TGTGCCAGCAGCTCCGCCCGGGACAGTAACTATGGCTACACCTTC. Full variable domain (missing parts from reference TRBV5-5 and TRBJ1-2): DAGVTQSPTHLIKTRGQQVTLRCSPISGHKSVSWYQQVLGQGPQFIFQYYEKEERGRGNFPDRFSARQFPNYSSELNVNALLLGDSALYLCASSSARDSNYGYTFGSGTRLTVV.

In this sample, this clone turned up once. Other DNA sequences in this sample translate to the same CDR3. The chain is built from TRBV19 and TRBJ1-1; D gene ambiguous. Germline V gene data show CDR1 as LNHDA and CDR2 as SQIVND (reference sequence). The V end lost 3 bases, the J end lost 0 bases, and 11 bases lay between the germline ends. The CDR3 runs to 15 residues. The CDR3 reads CASSISRGLNTEAFF. The CDR3 DNA reads TGTGCCAGTAGTATTTCGCGAGGTTTGAACACTGAAGCTTTCTTT. Together with reference TRBV19 and TRBJ1-1, the CDR3 gives the full variable domain: DGGITQSPKYLFRKEGQNVTLSCEQNLNHDAMYWYRQDPGQGLRLIYYSQIVNDFQKGDIAEGYSVSREKKESFPLTVTSAQKNPTAFYLCASSISRGLNTEAFFGQGTRLTVV.

The chain links TRBV20-1 to TRBJ1-5; maybe TRBD1 (6 bases). Germline CDR1 DFQATT, CDR2 SNEGSKA (reference sequence). The V end was cut by 3 bases, the J end by 0 bases, with 9 bases between. The CDR3 runs 14 residues. Written as DNA, the CDR3 is TGCAGTGCTAGTTCAGGGGCTAGCAATCAGCCCCAGCATTTT. Translation gives CSASSGASNQPQHF.

V and J are TRBV14 and TRBJ2-7; 9 bases match TRBD1. The CDR3 contains 16 residues. V trimming: 4 bases; J trimming: 2 bases; junction bases outside the gene matches: 9. Germline CDR1 and CDR2: SGHDN and FVKESK. The CDR3 DNA follows: TGTGCCAGCAGCCCCCGGGACAGGGCCCTAACCTACGAGCAGTACTTC. Its translation is CASSPRDRALTYEQYF.

CDR3 sequence: CASADRFNEKLFF. The CDR3 nucleotides read TGTGCCAGTGCGGACAGGTTTAATGAAAAACTGTTTTTT. V gene TRBV19 combines with J gene TRBJ1-4, with 7 positions matching TRBD1. The CDR3 is 13 amino acids. With 8 bases clipped from V and 4 bases from J, the junction kept 4 bases outside the gene matches. Germline CDR1 and CDR2: LNHDA and SQIVND (reference sequence).

This sequence joins TRBV2 and TRBJ2-3; TRBD1 might be the D (5 bases). CDR3 length: 13 residues. Germline assignment: CDR1 SNHLY and CDR2 FYNNEI. V was shortened by 6 bases and J by 1 base, with 8 bases between the two germline ends. The CDR3 nucleotides read TGTGCCAGCAGAGTAGGGGGCACAGATACGCAGTATTTT. Its translation is CASRVGGTDTQYF.

For this clone: The CDR3 ends on some other residue instead of the conserved phenylalanine or tryptophan, so this is likely a read error. The limits of the CDR3 on the DNA are not certain, so only TCRdb's listed CDR3 is given. The chain recombines TRBV7-9 with TRBJ2-7; the table names TRBD2, a call not compared with the DNA. The CDR3 length is 11 residues, termini included. Germline V CDR1 and CDR2: SEHNR, FQNEAQ (reference sequence). This chain's CDR3 is CASSLLPSGVI.

V gene TRBV6-5 combines with J gene TRBJ2-7, with D possibly matching TRBD1 (6 bases). CDR3 size: 13 residues. V lost 7 bases and J lost 5, with 15 bases in between. Germline-derived CDR1 and CDR2 are MNHEY and SVGAGI. The CDR3 loop is CASIDTGSHEQYF. The CDR3 region has the DNA TGTGCCAGCATCGACACAGGGTCCCACGAGCAGTACTTC.

The chain has TRBV5-1 and TRBJ2-1; maybe TRBD1 (6 bases). Trimming removed 5 bases from V and 9 bases from J, with 15 bases in between. The CDR3 totals 13 residues. Germline V gives CDR1 SGHRS, CDR2 YFSETQ. CDR3 coding DNA: TGCGCCAGCAGTATTCAACAGGGTAGTGAGCAGTTCTTC. This gives the protein CASSIQQGSEQFF.

This rearrangement joins TRBV5-1 to TRBJ1-3, with 7 bases lining up with TRBD1. The trim removed 6 bases at V and 0 bases at J, leaving 6 bases unmatched. The CDR3 length is 15 residues. Looked up from germline, CDR1 is SGHRS and CDR2 is YFSETQ. Written as DNA, the CDR3 is TGCGCCAGCACCCCGGACAGGAACTCTGGAAACACCATATATTTT. Translation: CASTPDRNSGNTIYF. The entire variable domain, with the rest obtained from reference TRBV5-1 and TRBJ1-3, is as follows: KAGVTQTPRYLIKTRGQQVTLSCSPISGHRSVSWYQQTPGQGLQFLFEYFSETQRNKGNFPGRFSGRQFSNSRSEMNVSTLELGDSALYLCASTPDRNSGNTIYFGEGSWLTVV.

This chain uses TRBV5-4 with TRBJ2-5; TRBD2 matches at 14 bases. With 0 bases clipped from V and 5 bases from J, the junction kept 6 bases outside the gene matches. The germline CDR1 and CDR2 sequences are SGHNT and YYREEE (reference sequence). The length of the CDR3 is 17 residues. The CDR3 protein is CASSLATSGGAWETQYF. Written as DNA, the CDR3 is TGTGCCAGCAGCTTGGCGACTAGCGGGGGGGCTTGGGAGACCCAGTACTTC. Drawing the rest from reference TRBV5-4 and TRBJ2-5, the complete variable domain is ETGVTQSPTHLIKTRGQQVTLRCSSQSGHNTVSWYQQALGQGPQFIFQYYREEENGRGNFPPRFSGLQFPNYSSELNVNALELDDSALYLCASSLATSGGAWETQYFGPGTRLLVL.

This chain connects TRBV15 to TRBJ2-3, with D perhaps TRBD2 (6 bases). With 1 base removed from V and 3 bases from J, the gap between germline ends came to 14 bases. The CDR3 spans 16 residues. Per germline, CDR1 LNHNV and CDR2 YYDKDF (reference sequence). The CDR3 region has the DNA TGTGCCACCAGCAGAGGGTCCCTGGAGGGGACAGATACGCAGTATTTT. It translates to CATSRGSLEGTDTQYF.

The DNA for the CDR3 is TGTGCCACCTCGGGACTAGCGGGGGGCCTAAAAACCGGGGAGCTGTTTTTT. This gives the protein CATSGLAGGLKTGELFF. The rearrangement links TRBV24-1 to TRBJ2-2; 15 bases agree with TRBD2. The ends lost 9 bases at V and 5 bases at J; junction bases unmatched: 9. Looked up from germline, CDR1 is KGHDR and CDR2 is SFDVKD. The CDR3 totals 17 residues.

The V and J genes are TRBV5-1 and TRBJ2-5, with TRBD2 identical over 15 bases. V gave up 5 bases and J gave up 4 bases; unmatched junction bases: 3. The CDR3 is 15 residues long. The germline V gene encodes CDR1 SGHRS and CDR2 YFSETQ. The CDR3 coding sequence is TGCGCCAGCAGTAAGGGACTAGCGGGGGGAGAGACCCAGTACTTC. As protein: CASSKGLAGGETQYF.

V usage is TRBV28 and J usage is TRBJ2-1, with D perhaps matching TRBD2 (5 bases). The CDR3 contains 13 residues. The germline V gene encodes CDR1 MDHEN and CDR2 SYDVKM. The germline V and J ends were trimmed by 6 bases and 7 bases, with 13 bases remaining between them. The chain's CDR3 is CASSKLRGNEQFF. The CDR3 DNA reads TGTGCCAGCAGCAAATTACGGGGAAATGAGCAGTTCTTC.

The V and J genes are TRBV19 and TRBJ1-1; D is unclear. V was clipped by 10 bases and J by 4 bases, with 25 bases between them. This CDR3 spans 16 amino acids. The germline CDR1 and CDR2 sequences are LNHDA and SQIVND (reference sequence). The CDR3 DNA sequence: TGTGCCACCCTCCCGGGAGGCGGTTATCCAGGCACTGAAGCTTTCTTT. It specifies CATLPGGGYPGTEAFF.

This clone was picked up one time. The chain couples TRBV2 to TRBJ2-7; 10 bases align to TRBD1. Germline assignment: CDR1 SNHLY and CDR2 FYNNEI. J was trimmed by 5 bases and V by 8 bases; bases with no gene match: 9. There are 14 residues in the CDR3. The CDR3 DNA is TGTGCCAGCGGAGCGGACAGGGGGTCGCACGAGCAGTACTTC. Translating gives CASGADRGSHEQYF.

This chain connects TRBV27 to TRBJ1-2, with 7 bases aligning to TRBD1. This CDR3 region has 13 residues. The germline V gene has CDR1 MNHEY and CDR2 SMNVEV (reference sequence). After removal of 6 bases from V and 2 bases from J, the junction contained 3 bases not matched to a gene. The CDR3 DNA is TGTGCCAGCAGGCCGACAGGGAACTATGGCTACACCTTC. Its translation: CASRPTGNYGYTF.

This chain uses TRBV5-8 with TRBJ2-2, with 8 bases fitting TRBD1. The CDR3 extends over 14 amino acids. Germline-derived CDR1 and CDR2 are SGHTS and YDEGEE. Germline trimming cut 5 bases from V and 4 bases from J; bases unmatched to any gene: 4. The CDR3 region has the DNA TGTGCCAGCAGATCCAGGGGGCTCACCGGGGAGCTGTTTTTT. Translated: CASRSRGLTGELFF. Full variable domain (outside the CDR3, taken from reference TRBV5-8 and TRBJ2-2): EAGVTQSPTHLIKTRGQQATLRCSPISGHTSVYWYQQALGLGLQFLLWYDEGEERNRGNFPPRFSGRQFPNYSSELNVNALELEDSALYLCASRSRGLTGELFFGEGSRLTVL.

The chain has TRBV20-1 and TRBJ2-1; TRBD2 agrees at 10 bases. J lost 6 bases, V lost 3 bases, and 14 bases had no gene match. The CDR3 has 17 residues. The germline CDR1 and CDR2 sequences are DFQATT and SNEGSKA (reference sequence). CDR3 sequence (DNA): TGCAGTGCTAGTGCCCCTAGCGGGGGCCTTAGGGGCAATGAGCAGTTCTTC. Amino acid sequence: CSASAPSGGLRGNEQFF.

The V call is TRBV28, the J call TRBJ1-2, with D possibly TRBD1 on 6 matching bases. Germline values: CDR1 MDHEN, CDR2 SYDVKM. This CDR3 is 16 amino acids long. Trimming took 6 bases from V and 0 from J, leaving 17 bases between them. CDR3 amino acids: CASRKSGTKTNYGYTF. The CDR3 DNA reads as TGTGCCAGCAGAAAATCCGGGACAAAAACTAACTATGGCTACACCTTC.

The chain uses TRBV4-1 and TRBJ2-7, with D possibly being TRBD1 (6 bases). The CDR3 totals 13 residues. Per the germline V gene, CDR1 is MGHRA and CDR2 is YSYEKL. V lost 4 bases, J lost 3 bases, and 10 bases lay in between. CDR3 sequence reads: CASSPTGDYEQYF. Written as DNA, the CDR3 is TGCGCCAGCAGCCCGACAGGAGACTACGAGCAGTACTTC.

The V call is TRBV15, the J call TRBJ1-5, with TRBD1 matching 10 bases. Trimming took 5 bases from V and 2 from J; bases not matched to a gene: 6. CDR1 and CDR2 from the germline V gene are LNHNV and YYDKDF (reference sequence). The CDR3 is 16 residues long. CDR3 residues: CATSWGQGIGNQPQHF. CDR3 coding DNA: TGTGCCACCAGCTGGGGACAGGGGATCGGCAATCAGCCCCAGCATTTT.

The chain combines TRBV3-1 (or the pseudogene TRBV3-2) with TRBJ2-5; 9 nucleotides line up with TRBD1. Trimming removed 3 bases from V and 2 bases from J; junction bases left unmatched: 7. From germline, CDR1 is LGHDT and CDR2 YNNKEL (reference sequence). The CDR3 length is 16 residues. The CDR3 nucleotides read TGTGCCAGCAGCCACGAGAGGGGGACAGGGCAAGAGACCCAGTACTTC. It translates to CASSHERGTGQETQYF.

The J gene is TRBJ1-5, the V gene TRBV5-4; TRBD1 is a possible D gene (5 bases). The CDR3 is made up of 15 amino acids. CDR1 is SGHNT and CDR2 is YYREEE in the germline V gene (reference sequence). V lost 0 bases, J lost 0 bases, and 7 bases lay in between. This CDR3 reads CASSLGGDSNQPQHF. In nucleotides, the CDR3 is TGTGCCAGCAGCTTGGGGGGGGATAGCAATCAGCCCCAGCATTTT.

The chain employs TRBV5-4 and TRBJ2-2; D may be TRBD1 (5 bases). The CDR3 covers 15 residues. Trimming pared 5 bases from V and 1 base from J, leaving 12 bases between. Germline-derived CDR1 and CDR2 are SGHNT and YYREEE (reference sequence). The CDR3 loop reads CASRLGQGNTGELFF. In DNA form, the CDR3 reads TGTGCCAGCAGACTGGGGCAGGGGAACACCGGGGAGCTGTTTTTT.

The chain carries TRBV6-1 and TRBJ1-3; D remains unclear. This CDR3 has 14 amino acids. Per the germline V gene, CDR1 is MNHNS and CDR2 is SASEGT. The V end lost 1 base, the J end lost 2 bases, and 6 bases lay between the germline ends. The CDR3 DNA reads as TGTGCCAGCAGTGAAGGGAGTCCTGGAAACACCATATATTTT. Translating gives CASSEGSPGNTIYF.

The genes are TRBV3-1 (or the pseudogene TRBV3-2) and TRBJ1-1, with D tentatively TRBD1 (6 bases). The length of the CDR3 is 14 residues. In germline, CDR1 is LGHDT, CDR2 YNNKEL (reference sequence). V gave up 1 base and J gave up 6 bases, with 12 bases separating them. This CDR3 is CASSQGGGIAEAFF. In DNA form, the CDR3 reads TGTGCCAGCAGCCAAGGCGGGGGCATCGCTGAAGCTTTCTTT.

Comments on this clone: This specimen includes other DNA sequences encoding the same CDR3. The rearrangement joins TRBV7-2 to TRBJ1-2, with unresolved D. CDR3 size: 12 residues. The germline gives CDR1 SGHTA, CDR2 FQGNSA. Trimming left V 5 bases short and J 4 bases short, with 8 bases between. The CDR3 DNA is TGTGCCAGCAGCCCGGACTCCTATGGCTACACCTTC. It is translated as CASSPDSYGYTF.

CDR3 amino acids: CASSAKTDYNSPLHF. In DNA form, the CDR3 reads TGCGCCAGCAGCGCGAAGACTGATTATAATTCACCCCTCCACTTT. The chain has TRBV5-1 and TRBJ1-6, with unresolved D. The CDR3 has 15 residues. In germline, CDR1 is SGHRS, CDR2 YFSETQ. V lost 4 bases and J lost 4, with 12 bases in between.

The chain has TRBV12-3 or TRBV12-4 and TRBJ1-5; D is uncertain. The CDR3 contains 13 residues. Between the trimmed V and J ends, which lost 3 bases and 7 bases, there was a span of 10 bases. The CDR3 sequence: CASSLAVGQPQHF. CDR3 sequence (DNA): TGTGCCAGCAGTTTGGCAGTCGGGCAGCCCCAGCATTTT.

The gene calls are TRBV30 and TRBJ2-3; weak D call: TRBD2 (7 bases). Between the trimmed V and J ends, which lost 2 bases and 7 bases, there was a span of 22 bases. This CDR3 is built from 16 residues. The germline V gene has CDR1 GTSNPN and CDR2 SVGIG (reference sequence). CDR3 DNA sequence: TGTGCCTGGAGTATCAGAGCCGGGGGGCCCCGTCATACGCAGTATTTT. Protein sequence: CAWSIRAGGPRHTQYF.